This T cell receptor (beta chain) was sequenced during a study of blood T cell repertoires in COVID-19. Study at large: Samples representing acute and convalescent COVID-19 were sourced from the United States, Italy and Spain. Sample material is recorded as cDNA or gDNA derived from T cells, B-cell-depleted T cells, or PBMCs.

Germline trimming cut 7 bases from V and 1 base from J; bases unmatched to any gene: 4. The CDR3 sequence is 14 residues long. CDR1 is LNHDA, CDR2 SQIVND, per germline (reference sequence). The protocol was immunoSEQ multiplex PCR, while the TCRdb copy is restricted to in-frame clones and leaves out a portion. The data show over 400,000 clones, with 85% to 90% seen just once and roughly 8% held by the top ten. Recruited during active infection, patients (from Seattle) were subsequently followed longitudinally. V and J are TRBV19 and TRBJ1-2; 9 bases match TRBD1. The sequence came from a woman between 50 and 59 years old with COVID-19, enrolled during active disease. The sequencing input was peripheral blood. The CDR3 loop is CASTRDRVNYGYTF. The CDR3 DNA reads as TGTGCCAGTACTAGGGACAGGGTTAACTATGGCTACACCTTC.